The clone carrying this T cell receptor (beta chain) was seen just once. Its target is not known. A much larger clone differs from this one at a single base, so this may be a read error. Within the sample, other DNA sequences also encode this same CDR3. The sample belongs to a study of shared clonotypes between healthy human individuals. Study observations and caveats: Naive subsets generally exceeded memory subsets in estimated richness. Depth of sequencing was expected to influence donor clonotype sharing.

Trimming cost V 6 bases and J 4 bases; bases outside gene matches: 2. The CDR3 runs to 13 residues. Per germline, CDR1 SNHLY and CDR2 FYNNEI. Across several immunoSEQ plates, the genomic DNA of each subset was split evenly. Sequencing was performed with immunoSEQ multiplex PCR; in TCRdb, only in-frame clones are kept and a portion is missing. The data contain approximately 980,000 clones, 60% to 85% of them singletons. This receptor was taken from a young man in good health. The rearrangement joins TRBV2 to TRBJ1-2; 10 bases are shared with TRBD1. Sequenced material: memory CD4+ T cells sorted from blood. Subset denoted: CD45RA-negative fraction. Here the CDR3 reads CASSGQGGYGYTF. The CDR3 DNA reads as TGTGCCAGCAGCGGACAGGGGGGCTATGGCTACACCTTC. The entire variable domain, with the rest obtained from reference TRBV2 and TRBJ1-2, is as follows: EPEVTQTPSHQVTQMGQEVILRCVPISNHLYFYWYRQILGQKVEFLVSFYNNEISEKSEIFDDQFSVERPDGSNFTLKIRSTKLEDSAMYFCASSGQGGYGYTFGSGTRLTVV.